This T cell receptor (beta chain) was documented in a study of shared T cell receptors in the human thymus. Using immunoSEQ multiplex PCR, the repertoire was profiled, and TCRdb retains in-frame clones only, with some absent. This table has 500,000 to 750,000 clones, over 75% appearing once. The germline CDR1 and CDR2 sequences are SQVTM and ANQGSEA. Trimming took 5 bases from V and 0 from J, leaving 7 bases between them. This CDR3 is 12 amino acids long. The sample also formed part of further work on human thymus T cells. That paper states: All donors were healthy Finnish infants who were undergoing corrective surgery to treat congenital heart defects. Thymic tissue was derived from resections collected during corrective heart surgery. Within thymic and blood repertoires, V and J gene usage appeared to be biased. As related research reported, thymic repertoires overlapped highly among unrelated individuals.

V usage is TRBV29-1 and J usage is TRBJ2-5; D remains ambiguous. This receptor was identified in a boy in the first two years of life with a congenital heart defect. Sequencing was performed on thymocytes. Here the CDR3 reads CSVSLYQETQYF. DNA of the CDR3: TGCAGCGTTTCTCTGTACCAAGAGACCCAGTACTTC.